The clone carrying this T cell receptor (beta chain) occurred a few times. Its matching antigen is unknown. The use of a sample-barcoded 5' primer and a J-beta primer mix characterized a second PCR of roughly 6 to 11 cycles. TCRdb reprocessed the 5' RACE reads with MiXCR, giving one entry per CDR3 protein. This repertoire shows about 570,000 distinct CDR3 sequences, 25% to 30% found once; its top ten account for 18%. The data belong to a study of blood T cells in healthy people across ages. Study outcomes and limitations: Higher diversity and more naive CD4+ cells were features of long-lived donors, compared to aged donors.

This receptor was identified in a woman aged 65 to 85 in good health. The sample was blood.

DNA for the CDR3: TGTGCCAGCAGCCAAAGGGCTGGGGATGGCTACACCTTC. It specifies CASSQRAGDGYTF. The chain is built from TRBV3-1 and TRBJ1-2; D gene ambiguous. CDR1 is LGHDT and CDR2 is YNNKEL in the germline V gene (reference sequence). V dropped 2 bases and J dropped 6 bases, with 10 bases sitting between them. This CDR3 spans 13 amino acids. The whole variable domain, filled in from reference TRBV3-1 and TRBJ1-2, reads DTAVSQTPKYLVTQMGNDKSIKCEQNLGHDTMYWYKQDSKKFLKIMFSYNNKELIINETVPNRFSPKSPDKAHLNLHINSLELGDSAVYFCASSQRAGDGYTFGSGTRLTVV.